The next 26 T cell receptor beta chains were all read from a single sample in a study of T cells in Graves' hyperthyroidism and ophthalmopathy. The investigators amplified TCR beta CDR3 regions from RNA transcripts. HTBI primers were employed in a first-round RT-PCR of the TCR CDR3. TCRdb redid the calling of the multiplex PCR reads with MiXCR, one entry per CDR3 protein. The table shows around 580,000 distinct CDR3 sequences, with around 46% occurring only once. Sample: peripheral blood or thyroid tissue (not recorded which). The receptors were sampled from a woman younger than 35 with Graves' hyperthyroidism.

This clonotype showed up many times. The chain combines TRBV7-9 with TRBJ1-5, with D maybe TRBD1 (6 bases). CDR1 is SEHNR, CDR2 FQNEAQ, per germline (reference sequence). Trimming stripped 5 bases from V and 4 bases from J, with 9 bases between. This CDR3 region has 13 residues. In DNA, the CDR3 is TGTGCCAGCAGCCGGACAGTAAATCAGCCCCAGCATTTT. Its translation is CASSRTVNQPQHF.

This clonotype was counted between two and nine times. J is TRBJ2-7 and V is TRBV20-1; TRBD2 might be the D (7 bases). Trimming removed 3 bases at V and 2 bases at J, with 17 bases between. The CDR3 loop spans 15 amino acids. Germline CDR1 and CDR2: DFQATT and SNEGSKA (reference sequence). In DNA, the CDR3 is TGCAGTGCTAGTAGGGGCGGCGGGGGCCCCTACGAGCAGTACTTC. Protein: CSASRGGGGPYEQYF.

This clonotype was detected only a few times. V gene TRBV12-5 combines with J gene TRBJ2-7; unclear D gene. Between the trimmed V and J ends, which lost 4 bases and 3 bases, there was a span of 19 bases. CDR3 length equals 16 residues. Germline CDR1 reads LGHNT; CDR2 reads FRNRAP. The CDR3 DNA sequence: TGTGCTAGTGGTTGGTCGAAAAAGCGAGGTGGCTACGAGCAGTACTTC. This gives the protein CASGWSKKRGGYEQYF.

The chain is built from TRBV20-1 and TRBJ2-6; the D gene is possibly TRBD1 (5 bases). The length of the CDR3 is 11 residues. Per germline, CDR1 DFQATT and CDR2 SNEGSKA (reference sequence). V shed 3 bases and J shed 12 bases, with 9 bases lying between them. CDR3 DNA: TGCAGTGCTAGGTGGGGCACCGTCCTGACTTTC. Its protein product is CSARWGTVLTF.

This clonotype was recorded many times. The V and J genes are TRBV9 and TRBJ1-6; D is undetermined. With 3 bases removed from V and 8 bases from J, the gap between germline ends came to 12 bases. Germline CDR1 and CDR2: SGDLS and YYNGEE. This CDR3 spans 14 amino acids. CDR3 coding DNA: TGTGCCAGCAGCGAATCCTGGAGTTATTCACCCCTCCACTTT. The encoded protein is CASSESWSYSPLHF.

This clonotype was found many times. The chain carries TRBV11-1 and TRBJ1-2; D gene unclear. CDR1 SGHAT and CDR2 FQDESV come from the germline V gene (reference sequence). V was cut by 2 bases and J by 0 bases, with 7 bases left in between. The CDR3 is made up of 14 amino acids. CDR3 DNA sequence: TGTGCCAGCAGCTTACAGGAAGCTAACTATGGCTACACCTTC. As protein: CASSLQEANYGYTF.

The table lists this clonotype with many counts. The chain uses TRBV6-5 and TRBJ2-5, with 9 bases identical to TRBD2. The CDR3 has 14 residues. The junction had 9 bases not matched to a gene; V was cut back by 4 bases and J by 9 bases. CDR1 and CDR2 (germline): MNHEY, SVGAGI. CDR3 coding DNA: TGTGCCAGCAGTTGGGGGCGGGGGGGAGCGGCCCAGTACTTC. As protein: CASSWGRGGAAQYF.

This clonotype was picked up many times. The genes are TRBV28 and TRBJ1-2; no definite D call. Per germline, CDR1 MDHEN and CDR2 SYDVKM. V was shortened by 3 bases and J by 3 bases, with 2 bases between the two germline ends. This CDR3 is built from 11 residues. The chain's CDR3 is CASSFYYGYTF. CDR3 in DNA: TGTGCCAGCAGTTTCTACTATGGCTACACCTTC.

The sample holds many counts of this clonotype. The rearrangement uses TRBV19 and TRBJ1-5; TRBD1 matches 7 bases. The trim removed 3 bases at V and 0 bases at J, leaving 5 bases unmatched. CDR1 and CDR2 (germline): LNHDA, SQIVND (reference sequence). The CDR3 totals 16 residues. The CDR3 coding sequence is TGTGCCAGTAGTATCGGGACAGATTATAGCAATCAGCCCCAGCATTTT. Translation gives CASSIGTDYSNQPQHF.

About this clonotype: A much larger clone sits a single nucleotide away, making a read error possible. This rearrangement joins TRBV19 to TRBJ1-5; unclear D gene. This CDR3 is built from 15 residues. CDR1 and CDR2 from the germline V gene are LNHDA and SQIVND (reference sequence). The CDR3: CASGIRGQGNQPQHF. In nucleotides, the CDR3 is TGTGCCAGTGGTATCCGGGGTCAGGGCAATCAGCCCCAGCATTTT.

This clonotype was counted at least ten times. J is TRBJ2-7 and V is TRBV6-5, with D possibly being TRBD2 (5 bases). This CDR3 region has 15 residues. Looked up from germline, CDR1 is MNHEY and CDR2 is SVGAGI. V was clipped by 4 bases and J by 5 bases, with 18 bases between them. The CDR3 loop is CASSSGGWEYHEQYF. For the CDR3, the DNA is TGTGCCAGCAGTTCGGGCGGCTGGGAGTACCACGAGCAGTACTTC.

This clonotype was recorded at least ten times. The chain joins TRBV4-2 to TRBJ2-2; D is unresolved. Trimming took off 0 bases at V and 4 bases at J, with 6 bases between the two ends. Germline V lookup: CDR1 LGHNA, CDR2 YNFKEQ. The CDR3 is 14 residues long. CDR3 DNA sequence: TGTGCCAGCAGCCAAGAGCGCCTCACCGGGGAGCTGTTTTTT. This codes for CASSQERLTGELFF.

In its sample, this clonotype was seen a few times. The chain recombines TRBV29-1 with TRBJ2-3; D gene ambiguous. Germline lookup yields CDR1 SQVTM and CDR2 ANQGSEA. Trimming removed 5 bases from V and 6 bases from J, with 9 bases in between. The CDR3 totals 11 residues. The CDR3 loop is CSVLLWDTQYF. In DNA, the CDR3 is TGCAGCGTTCTTCTCTGGGATACGCAGTATTTT.

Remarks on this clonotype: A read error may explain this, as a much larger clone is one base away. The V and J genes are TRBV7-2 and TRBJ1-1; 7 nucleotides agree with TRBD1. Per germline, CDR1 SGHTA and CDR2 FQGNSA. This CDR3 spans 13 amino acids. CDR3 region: CASADRLGTEASF. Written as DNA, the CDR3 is TGTGCCAGCGCGGACAGGCTGGGCACTGAAGCTTCCTTT.

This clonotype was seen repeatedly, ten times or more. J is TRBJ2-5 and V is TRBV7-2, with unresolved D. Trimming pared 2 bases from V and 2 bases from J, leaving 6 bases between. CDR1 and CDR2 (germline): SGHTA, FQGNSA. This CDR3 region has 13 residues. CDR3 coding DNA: TGTGCCAGCAGCTTATACCCGCAAGAGACCCAGTACTTC. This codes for CASSLYPQETQYF. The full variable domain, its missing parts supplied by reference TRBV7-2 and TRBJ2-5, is GAGVSQSPSNKVTEKGKDVELRCDPISGHTALYWYRQSLGQGLEFLIYFQGNSAPDKSGLPSDRFSAERTGGSVSTLTIQRTQQEDSAVYLCASSLYPQETQYFGPGTRLLVL.

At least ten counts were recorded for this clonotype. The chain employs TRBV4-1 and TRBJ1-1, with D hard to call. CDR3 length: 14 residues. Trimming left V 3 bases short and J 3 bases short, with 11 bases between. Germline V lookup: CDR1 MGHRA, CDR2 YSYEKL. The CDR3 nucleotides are TGCGCCAGCAGCCACTTATTTAAGGACACTGAAGCTTTCTTT. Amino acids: CASSHLFKDTEAFF.

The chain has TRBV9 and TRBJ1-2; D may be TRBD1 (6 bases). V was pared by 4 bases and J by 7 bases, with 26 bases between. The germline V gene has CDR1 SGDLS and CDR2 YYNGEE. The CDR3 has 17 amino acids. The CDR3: CASSSRLSGGAISGYTF. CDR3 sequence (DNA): TGTGCCAGCAGCTCCCGACTAAGCGGGGGGGCGATAAGTGGCTACACCTTC.

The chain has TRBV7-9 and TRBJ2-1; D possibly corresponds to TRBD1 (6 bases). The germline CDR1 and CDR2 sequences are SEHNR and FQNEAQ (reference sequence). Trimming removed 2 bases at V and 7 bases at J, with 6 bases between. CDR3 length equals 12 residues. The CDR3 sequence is CASSLTGNEQFF. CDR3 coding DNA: TGTGCCAGCAGCTTAACAGGGAATGAGCAGTTCTTC.

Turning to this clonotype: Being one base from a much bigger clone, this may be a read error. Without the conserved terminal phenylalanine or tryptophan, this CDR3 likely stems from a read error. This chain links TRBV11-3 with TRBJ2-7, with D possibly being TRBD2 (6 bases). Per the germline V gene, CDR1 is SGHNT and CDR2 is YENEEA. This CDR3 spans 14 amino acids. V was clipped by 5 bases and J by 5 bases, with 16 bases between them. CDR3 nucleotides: TGTGCCAGCAGCCCGGGAGTTTCGTCCCACGAGCAGTACCTC. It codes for CASSPGVSSHEQYL.

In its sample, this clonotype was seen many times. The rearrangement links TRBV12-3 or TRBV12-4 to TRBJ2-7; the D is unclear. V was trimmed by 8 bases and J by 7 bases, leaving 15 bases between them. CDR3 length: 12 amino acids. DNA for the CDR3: TGTGCCAGCTCCTCACGAGGTTCTGAGCAGTACTTC. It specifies CASSSRGSEQYF.

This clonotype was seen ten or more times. CDR3 DNA: TGTGCCATCAGTGCTATGAAGGGTGGCTACACCTTC. Translated: CAISAMKGGYTF. The gene calls are TRBV10-3 and TRBJ1-2; D is unclear. V lost 4 bases and J lost 7, with 10 bases in between. This CDR3 is 12 amino acids long. Per germline, CDR1 ENHRY and CDR2 SYGVKD.

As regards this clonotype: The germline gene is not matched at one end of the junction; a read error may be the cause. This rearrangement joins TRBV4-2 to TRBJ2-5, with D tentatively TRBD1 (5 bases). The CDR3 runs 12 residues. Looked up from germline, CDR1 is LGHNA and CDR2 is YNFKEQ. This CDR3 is CASSQGTRTKYF. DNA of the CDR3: TGTGCCAGCAGCCAAGGGACACGGACCAAGTACTTC.

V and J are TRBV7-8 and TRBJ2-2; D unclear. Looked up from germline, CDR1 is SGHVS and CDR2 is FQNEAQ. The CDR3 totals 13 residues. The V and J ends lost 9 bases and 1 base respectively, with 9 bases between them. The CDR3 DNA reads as TGTGCCAGGTTCGACCAGAACACCGGGGAGCTGTTTTTT. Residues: CARFDQNTGELFF.

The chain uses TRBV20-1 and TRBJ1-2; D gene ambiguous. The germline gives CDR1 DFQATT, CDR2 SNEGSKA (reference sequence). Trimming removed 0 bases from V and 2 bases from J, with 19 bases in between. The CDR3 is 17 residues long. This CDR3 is CSARDRARDRPNYGYTF. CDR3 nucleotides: TGCAGTGCTAGAGATCGAGCGAGAGACCGACCCAACTATGGCTACACCTTC.

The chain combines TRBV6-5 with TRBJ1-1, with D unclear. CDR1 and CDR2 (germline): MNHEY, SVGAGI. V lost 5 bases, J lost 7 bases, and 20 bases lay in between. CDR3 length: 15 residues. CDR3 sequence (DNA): TGTGCCAGCAGTCCCGCGGGGATGGGCTACAATGAAGCTTTCTTT. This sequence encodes CASSPAGMGYNEAFF.

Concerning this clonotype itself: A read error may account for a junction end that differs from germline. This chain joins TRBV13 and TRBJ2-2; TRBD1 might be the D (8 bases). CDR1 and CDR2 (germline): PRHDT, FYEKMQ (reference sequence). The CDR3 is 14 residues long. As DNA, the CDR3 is TGTGCCACAGAACAGGGGGGGAACACCGGGGAGCTGTCTTGG. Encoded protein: CATEQGGNTGELSW.